The 13 T cell receptor beta chains listed next were all sequenced from one sample in a study of CD8+CD57+ T cells in acquired aplastic anemia. TCR beta VDJ and CDR3 profiling used genomic DNA as template. TCRdb called the reads again in MiXCR, with one record for every CDR3 protein. The table records 150,000 to 200,000 distinct CDR3 sequences, roughly 48% of them present only once. Sequencing was done on patients that had shown CD8+CD57+ cell expansion by flow cytometry. Sequencing input: sorted CD4+, CD8+, or CD8+CD57+ T cells (not recorded which) from PBMCs. The receptors originated from a human donor with aplastic anemia.

This clonotype was seen many times. The chain is built from TRBV10-3 and TRBJ1-4; 8 positions agree with TRBD1. The germline CDR1 and CDR2 sequences are ENHRY and SYGVKD. Trimming cost V 6 bases and J 3 bases; bases outside gene matches: 9. The length of the CDR3 is 16 residues. As DNA, the CDR3 is TGTGCCATCAGACCCGGACAGGGAGGCTCTAATGAAAAACTGTTTTTT. Encoded protein: CAIRPGQGGSNEKLFF.

This clonotype was observed a handful of times. As DNA, the CDR3 is TGCGCCAGCAGCCGTGGGACTAGCGGGGGCACAGATACGCAGTATTTT. Its translation: CASSRGTSGGTDTQYF. The V call is TRBV4-3, the J call TRBJ2-3; TRBD2 agrees at 13 bases. The CDR3 extends over 16 amino acids. Trimming removed 4 bases from V and 1 base from J; junction bases left unmatched: 2. Germline-derived CDR1 and CDR2 are LGHNA and YSLEER.

This chain uses TRBV7-9 with TRBJ1-2; D may be TRBD1 (5 bases). Trimming took 1 base from V and 6 from J, leaving 9 bases between them. CDR1 and CDR2 from the germline V gene are SEHNR and FQNEAQ (reference sequence). This CDR3 spans 13 amino acids. The DNA for the CDR3 is TGTGCCAGCAGCTTAGGACAGAACCATGGCTACACCTTC. This encodes CASSLGQNHGYTF.

Comment on this clonotype: Just one base apart from a much larger clone, this may be a read error. The chain links TRBV11-1 to TRBJ1-4; 7 bases agree with TRBD1. In germline, CDR1 is SGHAT, CDR2 FQDESV (reference sequence). The CDR3 runs to 17 residues. The CDR3 region has the DNA TGTGCCAGCAGCACGCCCCCCGGACAGGTCCAGGATGAAAAACTGTCTTTT. Its translation: CASSTPPGQVQDEKLSF.

Of note for this clonotype: The CDR3 does not end in the conserved phenylalanine or tryptophan, so this is likely a read error. The chain couples TRBV2 to TRBJ1-2; 9 bases are a match to TRBD1. Germline V gene sequence: CDR1 SNHLY, CDR2 FYNNEI. V gave up 6 bases and J gave up 4 bases; unmatched junction bases: 15. The CDR3 has 17 residues. The CDR3 sequence is CASRDPGQGHVSYGYTL. CDR3 sequence (DNA): TGTGCCAGCAGAGATCCGGGACAGGGACATGTAAGCTATGGCTACACCCTC.

This clonotype was observed a few times. This chain uses TRBV10-2 with TRBJ2-5; 8 nucleotides agree with TRBD2. CDR3 length: 14 amino acids. Trimming at V came to 5 bases and at J to 5 bases, leaving 7 bases not matched to a gene. In germline, CDR1 is WSHSY, CDR2 SAAADI. CDR3 nucleotides: TGCGCCAGCAGTCCTACTAGCGGACGGGAGACCCAGTACTTC. This encodes CASSPTSGRETQYF.

In regard to this clonotype: One base away lies a much larger clone, so this may be a sequencing read error. The conserved closing phenylalanine or tryptophan is absent in this CDR3, likely reflecting a read error. The CDR3 DNA sequence: TGCGCCAGCAGCTCGACAGGGCCCCGGGATGACGAGCAGTACCTC. The encoded protein is CASSSTGPRDDEQYL. The rearrangement uses TRBV5-1 and TRBJ2-7, with 7 bases fitting TRBD1. CDR3 length equals 15 residues. Trimming cost V 3 bases and J 5 bases; bases outside gene matches: 11. The germline gives CDR1 SGHRS, CDR2 YFSETQ.

The chain joins TRBV10-2 to TRBJ2-7; D possibly uses TRBD1 or TRBD2 (5 bases each). Germline V CDR1 and CDR2: WSHSY, SAAADI. CDR3 size: 14 residues. V was clipped by 7 bases and J by 2 bases, with 15 bases between them. CDR3 region: CASNDGGSAYEQYF. As DNA, the CDR3 is TGCGCCAGCAATGATGGGGGATCGGCCTACGAGCAGTACTTC.

This clonotype was counted at least ten times. The CDR3 DNA reads TGTGCCAGCAGCTTAGCTTCCGATTATAATTCACCCCTCCACTTT. Its translation is CASSLASDYNSPLHF. V and J are TRBV7-8 and TRBJ1-6; D not certain. Trimming pared 0 bases from V and 4 bases from J, leaving 7 bases between. The germline V gene has CDR1 SGHVS and CDR2 FQNEAQ. The CDR3 runs to 15 residues.

DNA for the CDR3: TGTGCCAGCAGTGAACATAGCCACTATGGCTACACCTTC. It encodes CASSEHSHYGYTF. The chain employs TRBV2 and TRBJ1-2, with unresolved D. The germline CDR1 and CDR2 sequences are SNHLY and FYNNEI. V lost 2 bases, J lost 3 bases, and 7 bases lay in between. This CDR3 has 13 amino acids.

This clonotype appeared many times. This rearrangement joins TRBV27 to TRBJ2-7; D is ambiguous. The V gene lost 11 bases and the J gene lost 3 bases, with 8 bases spanning the gap. The CDR3 extends over 10 amino acids. In germline, CDR1 is MNHEY, CDR2 SMNVEV (reference sequence). The CDR3 is CARLLYEQYF. The CDR3 region has the DNA TGTGCCCGCCTTCTCTACGAGCAGTACTTC.

A few counts support this clonotype. The chain combines TRBV25-1 with TRBJ2-1, with a weak D call TRBD2 (6 bases). Deletions cut 8 bases from V and 12 bases from J, with 26 bases between. CDR1 is MGHDK, CDR2 SYGVNS, per germline. The CDR3 extends over 15 amino acids. The CDR3 DNA is TGTGCCAGCTCCCAGGGCTCGGGACTTATCTCCGGGCAGTTCTTC. Translated, it gives CASSQGSGLISGQFF. Full variable domain (rest looked up from reference TRBV25-1 and TRBJ2-1): EADIYQTPRYLVIGTGKKITLECSQTMGHDKMYWYQQDPGMELHLIHYSYGVNSTEKGDLSSESTVSRIRTEHFPLTLESARPSHTSQYLCASSQGSGLISGQFFGPGTRLTVL.

This rearrangement joins TRBV2 to TRBJ1-5; D is uncertain. This CDR3 has 18 residues. Trimming left V 7 bases short and J 2 bases short, with 24 bases between. The V gene's germline CDR1 is SNHLY and CDR2 FYNNEI. The CDR3 DNA reads as TGTGCCAGCAATGGAGACAAACCCGACCTCGCCGGCAATCAGCCCCAGCATTTT. Translation gives CASNGDKPDLAGNQPQHF.